This paragraph covers one T cell receptor beta chain sequence. The data originate from a study of control samples from healthy donors and cancer patients. Germline V gene lookup returns CDR1 MNHNY and CDR2 SVGAGI (reference sequence). V dropped 3 bases and J dropped 4; count of bases not matched to a gene: 1. This CDR3 has 13 residues. The data were produced by immunoSEQ multiplex PCR, yet TCRdb's version contains in-frame clones alone and is incomplete. The table records about 170,000 clones, 90% to 95% of them present only once. This receptor was identified in a woman in her 30s in good health. The chain combines TRBV6-6 with TRBJ2-3; TRBD2 aligns across 7 bases. Material: blood. The CDR3 is CASSYSGSDTQYF. The CDR3 bases are TGTGCCAGCAGTTATAGCGGGTCAGATACGCAGTATTTT.